Listed here are 6 T cell receptor beta chains from one sample, sequenced in a study of PD-1 blockade in classical Hodgkin lymphoma. There was relapse after autologous stem cell transplantation in every patient, and there was variation in brentuximab vedotin exposure. The method was immunoSEQ multiplex PCR; TCRdb's version includes in-frame clones alone and lacks a portion of them. The data hold roughly 150,000 clones, with about four fifths observed a single time. This sample comprised peripheral blood mononuclear cells (PBMCs), obtained before the second cycle of nivolumab. The receptors stem from a human donor with classical Hodgkin lymphoma.

The V gene is TRBV19, the J gene TRBJ2-7; 7 bases match TRBD1. V was pared by 3 bases and J by 3 bases, with 2 bases of the junction left unmatched. CDR1 and CDR2 from the germline V gene are LNHDA and SQIVND (reference sequence). This CDR3 has 13 residues. CDR3 amino acids: CASSMGQIYEQYF. CDR3 nucleotide sequence: TGTGCCAGTAGTATGGGACAGATCTACGAGCAGTACTTC. The full variable domain, completed using reference TRBV19 and TRBJ2-7, is DGGITQSPKYLFRKEGQNVTLSCEQNLNHDAMYWYRQDPGQGLRLIYYSQIVNDFQKGDIAEGYSVSREKKESFPLTVTSAQKNPTAFYLCASSMGQIYEQYFGPGTRLTVT.

This chain connects TRBV6-6 to TRBJ1-4; a weak D match, TRBD1 (5 bases). CDR1 and CDR2 (germline): MNHNY, SVGAGI (reference sequence). Trimming took 7 bases from V and 7 from J, leaving 16 bases between them. The CDR3 is 14 residues long. The CDR3: CASTSVGAGEKLFF. CDR3 DNA sequence: TGTGCCAGCACCTCCGTAGGGGCAGGTGAAAAACTGTTTTTT.

This rearrangement joins TRBV30 to TRBJ2-1; 11 bases match TRBD2. CDR3 length: 18 residues. Germline V gene lookup returns CDR1 GTSNPN and CDR2 SVGIG (reference sequence). The V and J ends lost 1 base and 4 bases, in that order; junction bases with no gene match: 12. CDR3 in amino acids: CAWSGLAGNWKAYNEQFF. CDR3 bases: TGTGCCTGGAGTGGACTAGCGGGAAATTGGAAGGCGTACAATGAGCAGTTCTTC.

This clone showed up just a few times. This rearrangement joins TRBV11-2 to TRBJ1-5; D remains ambiguous. Looked up from germline, CDR1 is SGHAT and CDR2 is FQNNGV. V shed 5 bases and J shed 12 bases, with 17 bases lying between them. This CDR3 is built from 13 residues. Here the CDR3 reads CASSDRPTGGQHF. For the CDR3, the DNA is TGTGCCAGCAGCGATCGGCCGACGGGAGGCCAGCATTTT.

Note on this clone: Other DNA sequences within the sample encode an identical CDR3. The CDR3 region has the DNA TGCGCCAGCAGCACAAGCGGGGGGGCCTACAATGAGCAGTTCTTC. Translated: CASSTSGGAYNEQFF. The chain employs TRBV5-1 and TRBJ2-1; 10 bases align to TRBD2. J was trimmed by 2 bases and V by 4 bases; bases with no gene match: 3. Germline assignment: CDR1 SGHRS and CDR2 YFSETQ. This CDR3 spans 15 amino acids.

With regard to this clone: Within the sample, other DNA sequences also encode this same CDR3. The chain links TRBV28 to TRBJ1-5; D not certain. Trimming cost V 6 bases and J 2 bases, with 5 bases left between them. The germline CDR1 and CDR2 sequences are MDHEN and SYDVKM. The CDR3 is 12 residues long. The CDR3 DNA reads as TGTGCCAGCAGCCTTGGCAATCAGCCCCAGCATTTT. Its protein product is CASSLGNQPQHF. The whole variable domain, remainder taken from reference TRBV28 and TRBJ1-5, is DVKVTQSSRYLVKRTGEKVFLECVQDMDHENMFWYRQDPGLGLRLIYFSYDVKMKEKGDIPEGYSVSREKKERFSLILESASTNQTSMYLCASSLGNQPQHFGDGTRLSIL.